Below, one T cell receptor (beta chain) is given with its context. This sample stems from a study of CD8 T cells in Susac syndrome. The CDR3 runs to 16 residues. Germline CDR1 reads MNHEY; CDR2 reads SMNVEV (reference sequence). Trimming stripped 2 bases from V and 6 bases from J, with 20 bases between. Reverse transcription of roughly 0.45 to 1 ug RNA was carried out with random hexamers. TCRdb re-derived calls from the immunoSEQ multiplex PCR reads in MiXCR, one entry per CDR3 protein. The sample lists about 290,000 distinct CDR3 sequences, 85% occurring once. The chain recombines TRBV27 with TRBJ2-7; no clear D gene. The TCR originated in a human donor with multiple sclerosis. Sequenced input: CD8+ T cells from PBMCs. CDR3 protein: CASSLMGFGAVAEQYF. In nucleotides, the CDR3 is TGTGCCAGCAGTTTAATGGGGTTCGGCGCGGTTGCCGAGCAGTACTTC.